This T cell receptor beta chain was identified in a study of chemoradiotherapy in HPV16-positive cancers. Across the whole study: Candidate HPV-specific T-cell clones and common TCR motifs came from functional assays in two HPV16-positive patients. The study's findings and limits: Non-HPV-specific T cells did not expand in tumors during treatment, whereas candidate HPV-specific clones and E7-related motifs did. Functional assays defining HPV-specific T cells used only a couple of HPV16-positive patients.

Over chemoradiotherapy, repertoires were sampled more than once. V lost 3 bases and J 4 bases, leaving 14 bases between the germline ends. Germline V gene data show CDR1 as SGHNT and CDR2 as YENEEA. The CDR3 extends over 15 amino acids. In this sample, this clone turned up once. Its cognate antigen is unknown. Using immunoSEQ multiplex PCR, the repertoire was profiled, and TCRdb retains in-frame clones only, with some absent. The data contain some 29,000 clones, roughly 93% of them singletons. This receptor was obtained from a human donor with HPV-associated anogenital cancer. The sample consisted of blood, taken from a patient who underwent chemoradiotherapy. The chain couples TRBV11-3 to TRBJ2-3, with D tentatively TRBD2 (6 bases). CDR3 residues: CASSFSGRYPDTQYF. DNA for the CDR3: TGTGCCAGCAGCTTCTCAGGGAGGTATCCAGATACGCAGTATTTT. The full variable domain, its missing parts supplied by reference TRBV11-3 and TRBJ2-3, is EAGVVQSPRYKIIEKKQPVAFWCNPISGHNTLYWYLQNLGQGPELLIRYENEEAVDDSQLPKDRFSAERLKGVDSTLKIQPAELGDSAVYLCASSFSGRYPDTQYFGPGTRLTVL.